Presented here are 23 T cell receptor beta chains from one specimen sequenced in a study of CD8 T cells in ankylosing spondylitis (dated by TCRdb to about 2017). The library was built by means of 5' RACE. Sequencing was carried out with an Illumina HiSeq 2500. TCRdb cleaned the public reads at Q25 with fastp, built clones with MiXCR and kept in-frame beta chains. Entries that share a CDR3 protein sequence are merged under the most common genes and DNA. The sample yields hundreds of thousands of distinct CDR3 sequences; around 9.1% were counted once. Under 7.5% of the sample rests with the top ten. The sequencing sample was made of blood, either unsorted or a sorted T cell fraction (not recorded which). The receptor source for this set is a male donor with ankylosing spondylitis or in good health (not recorded which).

The J gene is TRBJ2-7, the V gene TRBV5-1; D perhaps matches TRBD2 (6 bases). Germline loops: CDR1 SGHRS, CDR2 YFSETQ. V gave up 4 bases and J gave up 3 bases, with 17 bases separating them. The CDR3 is 15 amino acids. The CDR3: CASSLSGSGGYEQYF. The CDR3 coding sequence is TGCGCCAGCAGCCTCAGCGGGTCCGGGGGCTACGAGCAGTACTTC.

This clonotype was seen repeatedly, ten times or more. The chain couples TRBV20-1 to TRBJ2-1; 15 bases are shared with TRBD2. Germline V CDR1 and CDR2: DFQATT, SNEGSKA (reference sequence). The V and J ends lost 4 bases and 5 bases, in that order; junction bases with no gene match: 9. This CDR3 contains 17 residues. CDR3 region: CSAKLGLAGGPHNEQFF. CDR3 DNA sequence: TGCAGTGCTAAACTAGGACTAGCGGGGGGGCCGCACAATGAGCAGTTCTTC.

Here the CDR3 DNA reads TGTGCCAGCAGCTCCGGGACAGGGGGGAGAGATACGCAGTATTTT. The encoded protein is CASSSGTGGRDTQYF. The gene calls are TRBV13 and TRBJ2-3; 11 nucleotides line up with TRBD1. The CDR3 is 15 amino acids. J lost 5 bases, V lost 4 bases, and 5 bases had no gene match. CDR1 PRHDT and CDR2 FYEKMQ come from the germline V gene (reference sequence).

The chain carries TRBV5-1 and TRBJ2-5; weak D call: TRBD2 (5 bases). The CDR3 sequence is 12 residues long. The V gene lost 6 bases and the J gene lost 4 bases, with 10 bases spanning the gap. Per germline, CDR1 SGHRS and CDR2 YFSETQ. This chain's CDR3 is CASKDRGETQYF. The CDR3 DNA follows: TGCGCCAGCAAGGACCGGGGAGAGACCCAGTACTTC.

This clonotype has ten or more counts. V gene TRBV5-1 combines with J gene TRBJ2-2; no clear D. The CDR3 runs to 13 residues. V lost 3 bases and J 2 bases, leaving 5 bases between the germline ends. The V gene's germline CDR1 is SGHRS and CDR2 YFSETQ. Here the CDR3 reads CASSSFNTGELFF. CDR3 nucleotides: TGCGCCAGCAGCTCCTTTAACACCGGGGAGCTGTTTTTT.

This clonotype was recorded at least ten times. The chain uses TRBV10-1 and TRBJ2-1, with 8 bases fitting TRBD2. Per germline, CDR1 WNHNN and CDR2 SYGVQD (reference sequence). The CDR3 covers 14 residues. The V and J ends lost 5 bases and 6 bases, in that order; junction bases with no gene match: 6. The CDR3 here is CASSPSGSRNEQFF. CDR3 nucleotide sequence: TGCGCCAGCAGTCCCAGCGGGAGTCGCAATGAGCAGTTCTTC.

This clonotype was observed at least ten times. J is TRBJ1-1 and V is TRBV20-1; D unclear. This CDR3 has 14 residues. CDR1 DFQATT and CDR2 SNEGSKA come from the germline V gene (reference sequence). Trimming took 4 bases from V and 1 from J, leaving 13 bases between them. Here the CDR3 DNA reads TGCAGTGCTAAAGACTGGCTCAAGAACACTGAAGCTTTCTTT. Protein sequence: CSAKDWLKNTEAFF.

A few counts support this clonotype. The chain employs TRBV5-1 and TRBJ2-7, with D perhaps given as TRBD1 or TRBD2 (6 bases each). Germline V gene lookup returns CDR1 SGHRS and CDR2 YFSETQ. Trimming pared 4 bases from V and 3 bases from J, leaving 17 bases between. The CDR3 is 15 residues long. This CDR3 is CASSPAGGSLYEQYF. In DNA, the CDR3 is TGCGCCAGCAGCCCAGCCGGGGGCAGCCTCTACGAGCAGTACTTC.

The chain uses TRBV3-1 and TRBJ2-3, with 11 bases aligning to TRBD2. Germline-derived CDR1 and CDR2 are LGHDT and YNNKEL (reference sequence). The CDR3 length is 18 residues. After removal of 2 bases from V and 2 bases from J, the junction contained 9 bases not matched to a gene. The CDR3 DNA reads TGTGCCAGCAGCCAACACCGGCTAGCGGGGGGCCCCACAGATACGCAGTATTTT. It specifies CASSQHRLAGGPTDTQYF.

This clonotype was detected ten times or more. The chain carries TRBV11-2 and TRBJ2-3; 14 bases are shared with TRBD2. The CDR3 covers 17 residues. With 5 bases clipped from V and 5 bases from J, the junction kept 9 bases outside the gene matches. Germline CDR1 SGHAT, CDR2 FQNNGV. CDR3 protein: CASSPSRLAGGVDTQYF. CDR3 in DNA: TGTGCCAGCAGCCCATCGCGACTAGCGGGGGGGGTAGATACGCAGTATTTT. The full variable domain, completed using reference TRBV11-2 and TRBJ2-3, is EAGVAQSPRYKIIEKRQSVAFWCNPISGHATLYWYQQILGQGPKLLIQFQNNGVVDDSQLPKDRFSAERLKGVDSTLKIQPAKLEDSAVYLCASSPSRLAGGVDTQYFGPGTRLTVL.

This clonotype was counted ten times or more. This chain uses TRBV7-2 with TRBJ2-7; maybe TRBD1 (5 bases). Germline-derived CDR1 and CDR2 are SGHTA and FQGNSA. V lost 4 bases to trimming and J lost 7 bases, with 14 bases between them. The length of the CDR3 is 13 residues. The CDR3 sequence: CASSSQGAREQYF. DNA for the CDR3: TGTGCCAGCAGCTCCCAAGGGGCCCGAGAGCAGTACTTC.

This clonotype was seen ten or more times. The chain has TRBV20-1 and TRBJ2-7; D not resolved. The length of the CDR3 is 12 residues. Trimming stripped 0 bases from V and 6 bases from J, with 9 bases between. From germline, CDR1 is DFQATT and CDR2 SNEGSKA (reference sequence). DNA for the CDR3: TGCAGTGCTAGAGATACGACGCCCGAGCAGTACTTC. Its translation: CSARDTTPEQYF.

This clonotype was seen many times. The chain uses TRBV10-3 and TRBJ2-5; tentatively, D is TRBD2 (6 bases). The CDR3 sequence is 14 residues long. Trimming removed 1 base from V and 3 bases from J, with 9 bases in between. Germline CDR1 reads ENHRY; CDR2 reads SYGVKD. Here the CDR3 DNA reads TGTGCCATCAGTGAGTTTCGACTAGAAGAGACCCAGTACTTC. It encodes CAISEFRLEETQYF.

This clonotype came up a few times. The V gene is TRBV20-1, the J gene TRBJ2-7; D is perhaps TRBD1 (6 bases). The CDR3 spans 15 residues. Germline CDR1 is DFQATT and CDR2 is SNEGSKA (reference sequence). V was trimmed by 6 bases and J by 7 bases, leaving 25 bases between them. CDR3 nucleotide sequence: TGCAGTGCGCGCAACCGGGCAGCCGGCAGGGGAGAGCAGTACTTC. This gives the protein CSARNRAAGRGEQYF.

The chain recombines TRBV7-3 with TRBJ2-5; D unresolved. The CDR3 consists of 14 residues. V lost 3 bases and J 4 bases, leaving 12 bases between the germline ends. From germline, CDR1 is SGHTA and CDR2 FQGTGA. The CDR3 is CASSLTTPGETQYF. CDR3 in DNA: TGTGCCAGCAGCTTGACCACGCCGGGAGAGACCCAGTACTTC.

This rearrangement joins TRBV6-2 or TRBV6-3 to TRBJ2-4; 10 bases map to TRBD1. CDR3 length equals 14 residues. V dropped 6 bases and J dropped 4; count of bases not matched to a gene: 3. Germline V lookup: CDR1 MNHEY, CDR2 SVGEGT. The CDR3 DNA is TGTGCCAGCAGCCTGGACAGGGGGAAAAACATTCAGTACTTC. The encoded protein is CASSLDRGKNIQYF.

This clonotype was seen many times. The CDR3 spells CASSWIETLSYNEQFF. The CDR3 coding sequence is TGTGCCAGCAGTTGGATAGAGACCCTCTCCTACAATGAGCAGTTCTTC. The rearrangement uses TRBV7-6 and TRBJ2-1; D is unclear. V lost 6 bases and J lost 0, with 15 bases in between. The germline V gene has CDR1 SGHVS and CDR2 FNYEAQ. There are 16 residues in the CDR3.

This clonotype came up many times. The V and J genes are TRBV7-2 and TRBJ2-5; 8 nucleotides line up with TRBD1. Germline V gene data show CDR1 as SGHTA and CDR2 as FQGNSA. The CDR3 runs to 14 residues. With V trimmed by 4 bases and J by 6 bases, 7 bases remained unmatched. CDR3 sequence (DNA): TGTGCCAGCAGCTACGGACAGGGCCTGAAGACCCAGTACTTC. This translates into CASSYGQGLKTQYF.

There are many counts of this clonotype. CDR3 in amino acids: CSALRGLSYNEQFF. The CDR3 DNA follows: TGCAGTGCTTTGAGGGGACTATCCTACAATGAGCAGTTCTTC. The chain employs TRBV20-1 and TRBJ2-1; 7 bases fit TRBD2. Per the germline V gene, CDR1 is DFQATT and CDR2 is SNEGSKA (reference sequence). The CDR3 sequence is 14 residues long. The J segment lost 1 base and the V segment lost 5 bases, leaving 5 bases of the junction unmatched.

The table lists this clonotype with many counts. This CDR3 reads CAWSVPSTYEQYF. CDR3 DNA sequence: TGTGCCTGGAGTGTACCCAGCACCTACGAGCAGTACTTC. V is TRBV30 and J is TRBJ2-7; the D is unclear. Trimming shortened V by 0 bases and J by 2 bases, and 8 bases separated the two germline ends. CDR1 and CDR2 (germline): GTSNPN, SVGIG (reference sequence). The CDR3 is 13 amino acids.

This clonotype came up many times. This chain connects TRBV12-3 or TRBV12-4 to TRBJ2-1; 7 bases map to TRBD2. The CDR3 runs 15 residues. V was pared by 7 bases and J by 7 bases, with 13 bases of the junction left unmatched. The chain's CDR3 is CASTPGRASGNEQFF. CDR3 DNA sequence: TGTGCCAGCACCCCCGGTCGGGCTAGCGGAAATGAGCAGTTCTTC.

This CDR3 is CASSQSSGASGNTEAFF. The DNA of the CDR3 is TGTGCCAGCAGCCAAAGTTCAGGGGCCTCAGGGAACACTGAAGCTTTCTTT. This chain uses TRBV7-2 with TRBJ1-1; D might be TRBD1 (6 bases). The CDR3 contains 17 residues. The germline gives CDR1 SGHTA, CDR2 FQGNSA. Trimming took off 5 bases at V and 1 base at J, with 20 bases between the two ends.

The chain links TRBV11-2 to TRBJ2-3, with D perhaps TRBD2 (6 bases). The CDR3 is 18 residues long. Germline V lookup: CDR1 SGHAT, CDR2 FQNNGV. V was clipped by 1 base and J by 2 bases, with 19 bases between them. In DNA form, the CDR3 reads TGTGCCAGCAGCTTAGGGGGATTCGGGGCGGGGTCCACAGATACGCAGTATTTT. It is translated as CASSLGGFGAGSTDTQYF.